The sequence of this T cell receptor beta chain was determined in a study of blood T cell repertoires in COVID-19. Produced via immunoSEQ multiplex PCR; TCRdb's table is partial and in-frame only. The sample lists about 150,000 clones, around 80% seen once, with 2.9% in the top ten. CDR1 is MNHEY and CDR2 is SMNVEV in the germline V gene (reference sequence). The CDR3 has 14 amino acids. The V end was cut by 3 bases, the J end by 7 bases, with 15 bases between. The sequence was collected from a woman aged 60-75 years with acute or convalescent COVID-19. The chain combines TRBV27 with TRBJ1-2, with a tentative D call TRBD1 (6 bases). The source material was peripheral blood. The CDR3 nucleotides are TGTGCCAGCAGTTTCGGTACAGGGATTGGTGGCTACACCTTC. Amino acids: CASSFGTGIGGYTF.